The clone carrying this T cell receptor beta chain occurred many times. This entry belongs to a study of Graves' ophthalmopathy and Graves' hyperthyroidism. Researchers took RNA transcripts and amplified TCR beta CDR3 regions from them. HTBI primers were employed in first-round RT-PCR, then a second-round multiplex PCR followed. Via MiXCR, TCRdb re-called the multiplex PCR reads, giving one row per CDR3 protein. The sample holds some 350,000 distinct CDR3 sequences, about 15% seen once. Other autoimmune diseases, uncontrolled infections, pregnancy or lactation excluded patients from enrollment. The origin of this receptor is an adult woman with stable Graves' hyperthyroidism. Input material: peripheral blood.

The CDR3 loop reads CASSFAVLGFSGNTIYF. The CDR3 coding sequence is TGTGCCAGCAGTTTTGCGGTACTCGGGTTCTCTGGAAACACCATATATTTT. This chain connects TRBV12-3 or TRBV12-4 to TRBJ1-3; D gene ambiguous. There are 17 residues in the CDR3. The ends were cut back, 3 bases at V and 0 bases at J, with 15 bases in the middle.